The sequence of this T cell receptor (beta chain) was determined in a study of T cells in Graves' hyperthyroidism and ophthalmopathy. This clonotype was detected only a few times. A much larger clonotype is one base distant, so this may be a read error. Germline CDR1 and CDR2: SGHKS and YYEKEE (reference sequence). This CDR3 has 15 residues. Amplified regions were TCR beta CDR3 sequences from RNA transcripts. The HTBI set primed first-round TCR CDR3 RT-PCR. TCRdb re-called the multiplex PCR reads through MiXCR, storing one row per CDR3 protein. The sample shows about 640,000 distinct CDR3 sequences, approximately 15% of them seen only once.

The sequenced sample consisted of blood. The source is a woman in her fifties or sixties with Graves' ophthalmopathy. The chain carries TRBV5-5 and TRBJ2-1; 7 positions agree with TRBD2. The better agreement between TRBJ2-7 and the DNA end casts doubt on the J call. The CDR3 sequence: CASSFGGGAYNEQYF. The CDR3 DNA reads TGTGCCAGCAGCTTCGGGGGAGGGGCTTACAATGAGCAGTACTTC.